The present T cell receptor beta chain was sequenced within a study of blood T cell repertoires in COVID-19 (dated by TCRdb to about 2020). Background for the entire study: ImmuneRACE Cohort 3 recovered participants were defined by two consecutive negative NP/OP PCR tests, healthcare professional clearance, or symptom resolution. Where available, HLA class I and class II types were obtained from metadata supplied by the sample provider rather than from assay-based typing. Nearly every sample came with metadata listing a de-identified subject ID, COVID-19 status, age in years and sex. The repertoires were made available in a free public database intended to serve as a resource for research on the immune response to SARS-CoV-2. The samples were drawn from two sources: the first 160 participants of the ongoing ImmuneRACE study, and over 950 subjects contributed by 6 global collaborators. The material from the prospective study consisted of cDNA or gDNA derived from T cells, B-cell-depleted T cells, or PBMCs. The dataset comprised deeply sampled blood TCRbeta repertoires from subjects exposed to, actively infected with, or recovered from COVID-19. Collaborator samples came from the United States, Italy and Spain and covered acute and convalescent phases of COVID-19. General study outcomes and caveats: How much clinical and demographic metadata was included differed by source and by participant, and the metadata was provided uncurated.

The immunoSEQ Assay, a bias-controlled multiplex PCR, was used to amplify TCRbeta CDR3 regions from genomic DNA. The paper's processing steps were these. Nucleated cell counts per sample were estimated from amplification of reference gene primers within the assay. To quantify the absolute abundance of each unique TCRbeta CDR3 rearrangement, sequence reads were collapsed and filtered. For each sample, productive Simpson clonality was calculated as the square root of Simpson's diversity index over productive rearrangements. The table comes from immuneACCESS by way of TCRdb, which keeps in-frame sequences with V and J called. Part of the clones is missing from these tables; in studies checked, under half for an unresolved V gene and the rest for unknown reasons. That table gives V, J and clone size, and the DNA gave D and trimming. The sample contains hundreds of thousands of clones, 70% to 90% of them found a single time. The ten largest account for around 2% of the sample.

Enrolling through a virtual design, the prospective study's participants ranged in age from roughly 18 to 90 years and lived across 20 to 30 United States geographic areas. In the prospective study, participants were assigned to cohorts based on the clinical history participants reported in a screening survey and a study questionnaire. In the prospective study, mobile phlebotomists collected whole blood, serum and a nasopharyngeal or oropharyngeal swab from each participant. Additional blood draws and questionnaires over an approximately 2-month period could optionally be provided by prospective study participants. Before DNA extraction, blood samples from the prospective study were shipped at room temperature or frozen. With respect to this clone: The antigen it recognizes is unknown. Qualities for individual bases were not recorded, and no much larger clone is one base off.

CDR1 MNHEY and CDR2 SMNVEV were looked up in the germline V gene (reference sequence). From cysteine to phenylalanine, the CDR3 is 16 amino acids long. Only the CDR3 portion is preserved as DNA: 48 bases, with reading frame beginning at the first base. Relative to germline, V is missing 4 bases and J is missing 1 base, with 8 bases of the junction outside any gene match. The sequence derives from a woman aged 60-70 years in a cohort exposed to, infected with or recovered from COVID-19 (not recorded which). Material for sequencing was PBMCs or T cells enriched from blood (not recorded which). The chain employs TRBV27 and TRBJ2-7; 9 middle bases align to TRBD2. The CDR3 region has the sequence CASSSPGSGRSYEQYF. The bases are TGTGCCAGCAGTTCCCCGGGGAGCGGGAGGTCCTACGAGCAGTACTTC.